Shown below are 24 T cell receptor beta chains from a single sample sequenced in a study of blood T cells in healthy people across ages. With a J-beta primer mix and a sample-barcoded 5' primer, a second PCR ran about 6 to 11 cycles. TCRdb ran MiXCR on the 5' RACE reads and lists one entry per CDR3 protein. The table shows hundreds of thousands of distinct CDR3 sequences, with about 30% occurring only once. Specimen: blood. These TCRs come from a woman aged 80 or over in good health.

This chain connects TRBV12-3 or TRBV12-4 to TRBJ2-2; D may be TRBD1 or TRBD2 (5 bases each). CDR3 length: 15 residues. Trimming cost V 3 bases and J 0 bases, with 8 bases left between them. The CDR3 loop is CASSFGTANTGELFF. CDR3 coding DNA: TGTGCCAGCAGTTTTGGGACGGCGAACACCGGGGAGCTGTTTTTT.

This clonotype has ten or more counts. The chain couples TRBV9 to TRBJ1-5, with 8 bases matching TRBD1. CDR3 length equals 16 residues. After removal of 1 base from V and 6 bases from J, the junction contained 9 bases not matched to a gene. From germline, CDR1 is SGDLS and CDR2 YYNGEE. This chain's CDR3 is CASSVPTGGCGQPQHF. In nucleotides, the CDR3 is TGTGCCAGCAGCGTACCAACAGGGGGGTGCGGTCAGCCCCAGCATTTT.

This chain uses TRBV5-1 with TRBJ2-1; D is possibly TRBD2 (5 bases). Trimming stripped 1 base from V and 8 bases from J, with 10 bases between. In germline, CDR1 is SGHRS, CDR2 YFSETQ. CDR3 size: 13 residues. CDR3 DNA sequence: TGCGCCAGCAGCTTGCCTTTGAGGGATGAGCAGTTCTTC. Protein: CASSLPLRDEQFF.

On this clonotype itself: The CDR3 carries no conserved terminal phenylalanine or tryptophan, so it likely arises from a read error. V and J are TRBV5-1 and TRBJ2-7; D gene ambiguous. The CDR3 covers 14 residues. V lost 4 bases and J lost 1, with 12 bases in between. Germline CDR1 reads SGHRS; CDR2 reads YFSETQ. CDR3 nucleotides: TGCGCCAGCAGCACCGGCCCCCAGTCCTACGAGCAGTACTGC. Translated: CASSTGPQSYEQYC.

The sample holds many counts of this clonotype. The V call is TRBV5-1, the J call TRBJ2-3; D is undetermined. V gave up 5 bases and J gave up 0 bases, with 7 bases separating them. Germline-derived CDR1 and CDR2 are SGHRS and YFSETQ. The CDR3 runs to 13 residues. In DNA, the CDR3 is TGCGCCAGCAGGAGCCTTAGCACAGATACGCAGTATTTT. Its translation is CASRSLSTDTQYF.

The chain couples TRBV20-1 to TRBJ1-4, with D possibly TRBD1 on 5 matching bases. V lost 3 bases and J lost 8, with 13 bases in between. CDR1 and CDR2 (germline): DFQATT, SNEGSKA (reference sequence). CDR3 length: 13 amino acids. The CDR3 spells CSARPGAGEKLFF. CDR3 bases: TGCAGTGCTAGGCCAGGAGCAGGGGAAAAACTGTTTTTT.

This clonotype was observed at least ten times. This chain uses TRBV5-1 with TRBJ2-5; D uncertain. The CDR3 is made up of 12 amino acids. V was trimmed by 9 bases and J by 1 base, leaving 10 bases between them. Germline CDR1 is SGHRS and CDR2 is YFSETQ. The CDR3 DNA sequence: TGCGCCACCAGACAAGCCCAAGAGACCCAGTACTTC. Its translation is CATRQAQETQYF. Filled out from reference TRBV5-1 and TRBJ2-5, the complete variable domain reads KAGVTQTPRYLIKTRGQQVTLSCSPISGHRSVSWYQQTPGQGLQFLFEYFSETQRNKGNFPGRFSGRQFSNSRSEMNVSTLELGDSALYLCATRQAQETQYFGPGTRLLVL.

In its sample, this clonotype was seen many times. This chain connects TRBV6-5 to TRBJ2-7; 10 bases map to TRBD1. CDR1 and CDR2 from the germline V gene are MNHEY and SVGAGI. This CDR3 has 16 amino acids. V lost 7 bases to trimming and J lost 5 bases; unmatched junction nucleotides: 14. The CDR3 here is CASILTGPGQGNEQYF. The CDR3, as DNA: TGTGCCAGCATCCTAACCGGCCCGGGACAGGGGAACGAGCAGTACTTC.

The rearrangement uses TRBV3-1 and TRBJ2-2; 10 bases map to TRBD2. V lost 6 bases, J lost 4 bases, and 5 bases stayed unmatched. Germline CDR1 and CDR2: LGHDT and YNNKEL (reference sequence). The CDR3 is 15 amino acids. The CDR3 protein is CASRLAGGATGELFF. The CDR3, as DNA: TGTGCCAGCAGATTAGCGGGGGGCGCCACCGGGGAGCTGTTTTTT.

This rearrangement joins TRBV4-1 to TRBJ1-2; D may be TRBD1 (5 bases). V lost 2 bases to trimming and J lost 2 bases, with 15 bases between them. This CDR3 region has 16 residues. Germline V gives CDR1 MGHRA, CDR2 YSYEKL. The CDR3: CASSQPGRGRNYGYTF. For the CDR3, the DNA is TGCGCCAGCAGCCAACCCGGGAGGGGAAGGAACTATGGCTACACCTTC.

This clonotype was observed at least ten times. Just one base apart from a much larger clone, this may be a read error. This chain joins TRBV24-1 and TRBJ2-5; D is perhaps TRBD1 or TRBD2 (6 bases each). This CDR3 has 17 amino acids. The germline V gene encodes CDR1 KGHDR and CDR2 SFDVKD. V dropped 3 bases and J dropped 11 bases, with 27 bases sitting between them. The CDR3 DNA follows: TGTGCCACCAGTGATCCTGCTGCGGGGACACCCTACAATGAGCAGTACTTC. Residues: CATSDPAAGTPYNEQYF.

The count of this clonotype is one. This sequence joins TRBV2 and TRBJ2-2; no reliable D call. The CDR3 is made up of 13 amino acids. V was clipped by 6 bases and J by 1 base, with 6 bases between them. Germline V gene sequence: CDR1 SNHLY, CDR2 FYNNEI. CDR3: CASSYRNTGELFF. The CDR3 region has the DNA TGTGCCAGCAGCTACAGGAACACCGGGGAGCTGTTTTTT.

Worth noting for this clonotype: A much larger clone lies one base from this, so it may be a read error. The CDR3 coding sequence is TGTGCCAGCAGCCTGGCCTTTCAGGGAAGCCCCTACGAGCAGTACTTC. Its protein is CASSLAFQGSPYEQYF. The J gene is TRBJ2-7, the V gene TRBV3-1; tentative D call: TRBD1 (5 bases). The CDR3 covers 16 residues. V lost 4 bases to trimming and J lost 2 bases, with 18 bases between them. Germline V gene lookup returns CDR1 LGHDT and CDR2 YNNKEL (reference sequence).

At least ten counts were recorded for this clonotype. The V call is TRBV7-2, the J call TRBJ2-7, with D possibly TRBD1 on 5 matching bases. The CDR3 loop spans 14 amino acids. CDR1 and CDR2 (germline): SGHTA, FQGNSA. The V end lost 3 bases, the J end lost 1 base, and 10 bases lay between the germline ends. The CDR3 protein is CASSFGRESYEQYF. CDR3 in DNA: TGTGCCAGCAGCTTCGGCAGGGAATCCTACGAGCAGTACTTC.

As to this clonotype: A clone one base away is much larger, so this may be a read error. The chain uses TRBV30 and TRBJ1-6; no reliable D call. This CDR3 is 12 amino acids long. CDR1 and CDR2 from the germline V gene are GTSNPN and SVGIG (reference sequence). Trimming shortened V by 8 bases and J by 6 bases, and 11 bases separated the two germline ends. The CDR3 reads CARNWGNSPLHF. Here the CDR3 DNA reads TGTGCCCGGAACTGGGGTAATTCACCCCTCCACTTT.

The chain employs TRBV30 and TRBJ2-7, with 7 bases matching TRBD1. The CDR3 covers 11 residues. The junction had 3 bases not matched to a gene; V was cut back by 5 bases and J by 5 bases. Germline V gene lookup returns CDR1 GTSNPN and CDR2 SVGIG (reference sequence). Written as DNA, the CDR3 is TGTGCCTGGGGACAGGTGAACGAGCAGTACTTC. As protein: CAWGQVNEQYF.

This chain links TRBV30 with TRBJ1-4, with a weak D call TRBD1 (5 bases). From germline, CDR1 is GTSNPN and CDR2 SVGIG (reference sequence). Trimming took 0 bases from V and 11 from J, leaving 7 bases between them. CDR3 length equals 11 residues. This CDR3 is CAWSVKGKLFF. For the CDR3, the DNA is TGTGCCTGGAGTGTAAAGGGGAAACTGTTTTTT.

The rearrangement uses TRBV5-5 and TRBJ1-2; TRBD1 is a possible D gene (5 bases). Germline V gives CDR1 SGHKS, CDR2 YYEKEE (reference sequence). This CDR3 is 15 amino acids long. Between the trimmed V and J ends, which lost 4 bases and 8 bases, there was a span of 21 bases. The CDR3 region is CASSPIPDGATGYTF. CDR3 nucleotides: TGTGCCAGCAGCCCTATACCGGACGGGGCTACCGGCTACACCTTC.

This clonotype appeared many times. The gene calls are TRBV7-8 and TRBJ1-1; 7 nucleotides line up with TRBD1. Germline assignment: CDR1 SGHVS and CDR2 FQNEAQ. Losses at the gene ends were 5 bases for V and 1 base for J; bases not matched to a gene: 10. This CDR3 contains 16 residues. The CDR3 region has the DNA TGTGCCAGCAGCCGATTGATGGGACAGTCGAACACTGAAGCTTTCTTT. This encodes CASSRLMGQSNTEAFF.

This clonotype was seen repeatedly, ten times or more. The CDR3 spells CASSSPLQQFF. CDR3 DNA sequence: TGTGCCAGCAGTTCACCACTCCAGCAGTTCTTC. V is TRBV6-5 and J is TRBJ2-1; D unresolved. V shed 4 bases and J shed 11 bases, with 9 bases lying between them. Germline CDR1 reads MNHEY; CDR2 reads SVGAGI. The CDR3 loop spans 11 amino acids.

This clonotype was counted ten times or more. The chain recombines TRBV5-1 with TRBJ2-7; no firm D call. The CDR3 consists of 14 residues. Trimming removed 0 bases from V and 0 bases from J, with 7 bases in between. Per germline, CDR1 SGHRS and CDR2 YFSETQ. This chain's CDR3 is CASSLGRFSYEQYF. The CDR3 nucleotides are TGCGCCAGCAGCTTGGGGCGGTTCTCCTACGAGCAGTACTTC.

This clonotype was found many times. The genes are TRBV28 and TRBJ1-5; 9 bases map to TRBD1. Germline CDR1 reads MDHEN; CDR2 reads SYDVKM. The CDR3 is 15 residues long. V lost 2 bases and J lost 9; bases outside the gene matches: 8. In DNA, the CDR3 is TGTGCCAGCAGTTTAAGGACAGGGGCTTCACGGCCCCAGCATTTT. This sequence encodes CASSLRTGASRPQHF.

About this clonotype itself: A much larger clone is a single base away; this may be a read error. The rearrangement joins TRBV4-3 to TRBJ2-7, with a weak D call TRBD2 (6 bases). The germline V gene encodes CDR1 LGHNA and CDR2 YSLEER. Trimming removed 1 base at V and 7 bases at J, with 17 bases between. The CDR3 loop spans 15 amino acids. CDR3 amino acids: CASSQVSGRGGEQYF. The CDR3 coding sequence is TGCGCCAGCAGCCAAGTTTCAGGGCGGGGTGGTGAGCAGTACTTC.

This clonotype was seen a handful of times. A read error may be the cause here, since a much bigger clone is one base away. The CDR3 spells CVSSQVLTSPLYEQYF. CDR3 nucleotide sequence: TGTGTCAGCAGCCAAGTCCTGACCTCCCCCCTCTACGAGCAGTACTTC. V gene TRBV3-1 combines with J gene TRBJ2-7; D call uncertain. Germline-derived CDR1 and CDR2 are LGHDT and YNNKEL (reference sequence). This CDR3 has 16 residues.